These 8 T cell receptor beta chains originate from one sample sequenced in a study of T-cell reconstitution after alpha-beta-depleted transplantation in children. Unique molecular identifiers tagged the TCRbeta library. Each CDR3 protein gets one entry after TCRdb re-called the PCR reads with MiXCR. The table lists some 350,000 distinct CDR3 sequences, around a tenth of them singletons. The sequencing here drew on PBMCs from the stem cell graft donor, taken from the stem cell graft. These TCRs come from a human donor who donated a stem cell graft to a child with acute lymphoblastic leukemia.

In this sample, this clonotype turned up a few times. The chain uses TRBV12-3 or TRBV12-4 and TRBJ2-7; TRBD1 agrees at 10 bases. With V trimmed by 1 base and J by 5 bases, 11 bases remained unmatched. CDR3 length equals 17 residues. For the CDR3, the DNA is TGTGCCAGCAGTTTAGAGGTGGGGCCGGGACAGGGGCACGAGCAGTACTTC. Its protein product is CASSLEVGPGQGHEQYF.

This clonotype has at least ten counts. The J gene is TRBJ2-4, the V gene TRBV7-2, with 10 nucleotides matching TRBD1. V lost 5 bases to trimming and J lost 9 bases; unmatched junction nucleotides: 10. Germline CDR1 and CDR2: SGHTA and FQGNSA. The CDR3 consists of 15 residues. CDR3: CASSKTGGAIPIQYF. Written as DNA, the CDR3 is TGTGCCAGCAGCAAGACAGGGGGCGCGATCCCCATTCAGTACTTC. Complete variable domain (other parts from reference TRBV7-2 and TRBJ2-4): GAGVSQSPSNKVTEKGKDVELRCDPISGHTALYWYRQSLGQGLEFLIYFQGNSAPDKSGLPSDRFSAERTGGSVSTLTIQRTQQEDSAVYLCASSKTGGAIPIQYFGAGTRLSVL.

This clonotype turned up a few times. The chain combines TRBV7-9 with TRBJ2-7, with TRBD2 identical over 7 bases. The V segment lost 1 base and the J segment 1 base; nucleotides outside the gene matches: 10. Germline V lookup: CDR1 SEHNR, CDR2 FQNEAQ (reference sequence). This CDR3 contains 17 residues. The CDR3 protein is CASSLGFRREVSYEQYF. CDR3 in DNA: TGTGCCAGCAGCTTAGGTTTTCGACGGGAGGTATCCTACGAGCAGTACTTC.

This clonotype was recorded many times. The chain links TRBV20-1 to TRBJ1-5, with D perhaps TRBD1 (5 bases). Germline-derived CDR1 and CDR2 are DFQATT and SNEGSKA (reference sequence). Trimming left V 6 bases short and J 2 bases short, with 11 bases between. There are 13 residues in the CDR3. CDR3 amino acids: CSAGGGGNQPQHF. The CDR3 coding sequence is TGCAGTGCCGGAGGAGGGGGCAATCAGCCCCAGCATTTT.

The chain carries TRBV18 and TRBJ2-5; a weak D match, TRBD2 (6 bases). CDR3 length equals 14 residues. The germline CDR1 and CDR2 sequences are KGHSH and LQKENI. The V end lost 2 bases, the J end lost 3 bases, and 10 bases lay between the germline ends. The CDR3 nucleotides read TGTGCCAGCTCACCAGGGACTTTTGAAGAGACCCAGTACTTC. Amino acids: CASSPGTFEETQYF.

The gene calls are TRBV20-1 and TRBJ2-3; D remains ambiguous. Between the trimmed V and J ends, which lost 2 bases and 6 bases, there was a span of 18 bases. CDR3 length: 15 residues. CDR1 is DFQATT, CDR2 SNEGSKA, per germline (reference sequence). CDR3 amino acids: CSARKGGTGPDTQYF. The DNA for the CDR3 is TGCAGTGCTAGAAAAGGTGGAACTGGCCCCGATACGCAGTATTTT.

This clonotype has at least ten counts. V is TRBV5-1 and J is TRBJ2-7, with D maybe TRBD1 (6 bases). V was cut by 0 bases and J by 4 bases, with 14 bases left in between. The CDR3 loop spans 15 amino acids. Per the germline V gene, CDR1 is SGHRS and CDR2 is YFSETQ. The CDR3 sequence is CASSLGDTLTYEQYF. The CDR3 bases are TGCGCCAGCAGCTTGGGGGACACACTAACTTACGAGCAGTACTTC.

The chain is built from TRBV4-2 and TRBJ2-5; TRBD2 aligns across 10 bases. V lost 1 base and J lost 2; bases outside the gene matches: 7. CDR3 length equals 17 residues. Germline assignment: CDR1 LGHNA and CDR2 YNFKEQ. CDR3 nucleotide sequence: TGTGCCAGCAGCCAAGTCTTAGCGGGAGGACTACAAGAGACCCAGTACTTC. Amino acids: CASSQVLAGGLQETQYF.